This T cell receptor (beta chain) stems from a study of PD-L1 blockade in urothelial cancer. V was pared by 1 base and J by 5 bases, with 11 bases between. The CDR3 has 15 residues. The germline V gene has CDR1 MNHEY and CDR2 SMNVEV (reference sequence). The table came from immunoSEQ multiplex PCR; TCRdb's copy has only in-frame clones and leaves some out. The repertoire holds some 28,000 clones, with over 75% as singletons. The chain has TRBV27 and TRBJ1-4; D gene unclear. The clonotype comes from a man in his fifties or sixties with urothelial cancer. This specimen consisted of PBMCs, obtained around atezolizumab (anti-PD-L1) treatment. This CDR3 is CASSLWAGINEKLFF. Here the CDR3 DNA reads TGTGCCAGCAGTTTATGGGCAGGCATCAATGAAAAACTGTTTTTT.